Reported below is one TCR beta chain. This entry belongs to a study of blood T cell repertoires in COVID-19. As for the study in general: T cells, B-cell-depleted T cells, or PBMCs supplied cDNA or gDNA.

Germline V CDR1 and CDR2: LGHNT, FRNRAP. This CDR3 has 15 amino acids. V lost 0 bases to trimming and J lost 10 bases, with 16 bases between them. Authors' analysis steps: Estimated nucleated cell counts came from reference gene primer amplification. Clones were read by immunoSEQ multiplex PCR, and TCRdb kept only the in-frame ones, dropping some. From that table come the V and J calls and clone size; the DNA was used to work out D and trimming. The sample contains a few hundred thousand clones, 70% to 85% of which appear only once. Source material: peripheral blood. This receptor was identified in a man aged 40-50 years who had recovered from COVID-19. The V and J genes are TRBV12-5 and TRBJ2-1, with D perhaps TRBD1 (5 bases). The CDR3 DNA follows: TGTGCTAGTGGTTTGGTACACCAGGGTATGGGCGAGCAGTTCTTC. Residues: CASGLVHQGMGEQFF.